The 8 T cell receptor beta chains given below trace back to one sample, sequenced in a study of beta chain features in type 1 diabetes. The investigators reverse transcribed all of the isolated RNA, so they sequenced expressed TCRB transcripts. Libraries were prepared by immunoSEQ multiplex PCR; TCRdb keeps only in-frame clonotypes and omits some of them. The table shows about 350,000 clones, with about 20% occurring only once. The sequencing input was naive CD4+ T cells from blood. These receptors were collected from a woman under 30 in good health.

The genes are TRBV19 and TRBJ2-3; D call uncertain. V was cut by 7 bases and J by 5 bases, with 7 bases left in between. Per germline, CDR1 LNHDA and CDR2 SQIVND (reference sequence). The CDR3 is made up of 11 amino acids. The CDR3: CASTSGDTQYF. The CDR3 nucleotides read TGTGCCAGTACTAGTGGAGATACGCAGTATTTT.

This clone turned up a few times. The rearrangement joins TRBV30 to TRBJ1-5; TRBD1 matches 8 bases. Germline assignment: CDR1 GTSNPN and CDR2 SVGIG (reference sequence). With 0 bases clipped from V and 7 bases from J, the junction kept 8 bases outside the gene matches. CDR3 size: 15 residues. The CDR3 nucleotides read TGTGCCTGGAGTGTGGCGGGAGACAGGGGACAGCCCCAGCATTTT. Translation gives CAWSVAGDRGQPQHF.

This chain joins TRBV30 and TRBJ2-3, with D possibly being TRBD2 (6 bases). Trimming took 0 bases from V and 4 from J, leaving 14 bases between them. CDR1 GTSNPN and CDR2 SVGIG come from the germline V gene (reference sequence). The CDR3 runs to 15 residues. The DNA of the CDR3 is TGTGCCTGGAGTGTAGCCCTAGCGAGCGCAGATACGCAGTATTTT. Translation: CAWSVALASADTQYF.

The rearrangement uses TRBV7-8 and TRBJ2-7, with D perhaps matching TRBD2 (5 bases). The CDR3 length is 16 residues. V lost 4 bases, J lost 0 bases, and 16 bases lay in between. Germline V gene lookup returns CDR1 SGHVS and CDR2 FQNEAQ. CDR3 DNA: TGTGCCAGCAGCTCGGGGTGGGGAGCAAGCTCCTACGAGCAGTACTTC. It yields the protein CASSSGWGASSYEQYF.

V gene TRBV6-5 combines with J gene TRBJ2-7; D is possibly TRBD2 (5 bases). The germline CDR1 and CDR2 sequences are MNHEY and SVGAGI. The CDR3 has 13 amino acids. With 0 bases removed from V and 10 bases from J, the gap between germline ends came to 13 bases. The CDR3 protein is CASSYSRTRVQYF. In nucleotides, the CDR3 is TGTGCCAGCAGTTACTCGAGGACGCGGGTACAGTACTTC.

This chain joins TRBV25-1 and TRBJ2-1, with a weak D call TRBD2 (5 bases). This CDR3 contains 14 residues. Germline values: CDR1 MGHDK, CDR2 SYGVNS. The V end lost 0 bases, the J end lost 4 bases, and 7 bases lay between the germline ends. CDR3 sequence: CASSEYEGYNEQFF. DNA for the CDR3: TGTGCCAGCAGTGAATACGAGGGTTACAATGAGCAGTTCTTC.

V usage is TRBV7-9 and J usage is TRBJ2-7; 8 bases line up with TRBD1. The germline V gene encodes CDR1 SEHNR and CDR2 FQNEAQ (reference sequence). CDR3 length equals 17 residues. V trimming: 0 bases; J trimming: 3 bases; junction bases outside the gene matches: 10. The chain's CDR3 is CASSLASRQGIIYEQYF. CDR3 sequence (DNA): TGTGCCAGCAGCTTAGCTAGCCGACAGGGGATTATCTACGAGCAGTACTTC.

A few counts support this clone. The J gene is TRBJ2-1, the V gene TRBV30; 11 nucleotides match TRBD2. V shed 1 base, J shed 6 bases, and the junction held 8 bases outside the gene matches. The CDR3 runs 16 residues. The V gene's germline CDR1 is GTSNPN and CDR2 SVGIG (reference sequence). This CDR3 is CAWSGYLAGGSNEQFF. The CDR3 DNA reads as TGTGCCTGGAGTGGATATTTAGCGGGGGGGTCCAATGAGCAGTTCTTC.